The entry below describes one T cell receptor (beta chain). Its antigen specificity is not known. No base qualities exist here, and no much larger clone lies one base off it. CDR1 SGHVS and CDR2 FNYEAQ are derived from the germline V gene. The V end loses 4 bases and the J end loses 0 bases, and a stretch of 6 bases separates them. Its CDR3 holds 13 amino acids, cysteine through phenylalanine. Only the CDR3 DNA stays, 39 bases, in frame from base 1. Libraries were built with RT-PCR. TCRdb records NextSeq 550 as the sequencer. TCRdb ran its own pipeline on the public reads, namely fastp trimming at Q25 and MiXCR clone calling, and kept in-frame beta chains. Rows with one shared CDR3 protein collapse into an entry with the most common genes and DNA. Here the sample has approximately 170,000 distinct CDR3 sequences; roughly 22% occur a single time. The ten largest account for about 24% of the sample. This entry belongs to a study of patients and donors after allogeneic stem cell transplantation (dated by TCRdb to the early 2020s).

The chain is assembled from TRBV7-6 and TRBJ2-5; the D gene remains uncertain. The receptor comes from a human donor who was either an allogeneic HSCT recipient or a stem cell or donor lymphocyte infusion donor (not recorded which). It is not recorded whose cells these are; they may come from a transplant donor. The sample was blood, either unsorted or a sorted T cell fraction (not recorded which). This receptor carries the CDR3 CASSSTYQETQYF. The bases are TGTGCCAGCAGCTCTACGTACCAAGAGACCCAGTACTTC.